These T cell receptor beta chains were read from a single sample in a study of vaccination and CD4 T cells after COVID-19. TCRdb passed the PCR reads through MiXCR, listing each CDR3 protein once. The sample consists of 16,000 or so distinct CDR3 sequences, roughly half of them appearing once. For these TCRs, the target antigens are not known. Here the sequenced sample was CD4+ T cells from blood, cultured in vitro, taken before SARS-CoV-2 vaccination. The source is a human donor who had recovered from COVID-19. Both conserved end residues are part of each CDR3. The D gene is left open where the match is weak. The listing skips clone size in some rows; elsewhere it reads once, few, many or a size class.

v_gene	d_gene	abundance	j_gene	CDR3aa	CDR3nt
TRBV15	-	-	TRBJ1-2	CATSREQAANYGYTF	TGTGCCACCAGCAGAGAACAGGCAGCTAACTATGGCTACACCTTC
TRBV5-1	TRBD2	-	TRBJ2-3	CASSYSGGGDTQYF	TGCGCCAGCAGCTATTCGGGGGGAGGAGATACGCAGTATTTT
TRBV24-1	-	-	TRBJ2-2	CATSDPKGGHYTGELFF	TGTGCCACCAGTGACCCAAAGGGGGGACACTACACCGGGGAGCTGTTTTTT
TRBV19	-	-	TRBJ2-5	CASSIAARDQQETQYF	TGTGCCAGTAGTATAGCTGCCAGGGATCAGCAAGAGACCCAGTACTTC
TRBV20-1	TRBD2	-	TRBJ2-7	CSARGWGGIFEQYF	TGCAGTGCTAGAGGGTGGGGGGGGATTTTCGAGCAGTACTTC
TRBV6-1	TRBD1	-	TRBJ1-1	CASSEGRWGQPTTMNTEAFF	TGTGCCAGCAGTGAAGGTCGATGGGGACAGCCTACAACTATGAACACTGAAGCTTTCTTT
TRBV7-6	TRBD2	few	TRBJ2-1	CASSLEPGLAGINAQFF	TGTGCCAGCAGCTTAGAACCGGGACTAGCGGGAATCAATGCGCAGTTCTTC
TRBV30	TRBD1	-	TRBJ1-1	CAWTLHGQGAKKGFF	TGTGCCTGGACCCTACACGGACAGGGGGCAAAGAAAGGATTCTTT
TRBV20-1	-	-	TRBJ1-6	CSARWRPASDSPLHF	TGCAGTGCTAGATGGCGCCCAGCCTCTGATTCACCCCTCCACTTT
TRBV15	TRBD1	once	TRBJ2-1	CATSRPTTGTYNEQFF	TGTGCCACCAGCAGACCCACGACAGGGACCTACAATGAGCAGTTCTTC
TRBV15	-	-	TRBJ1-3	CATSTQQWGGNTIYF	TGTGCCACCAGCACACAACAGTGGGGAGGAAACACCATATATTTT
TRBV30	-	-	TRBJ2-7	CAWGAYEQYF	TGTGCCTGGGGGGCATACGAGCAGTACTTC
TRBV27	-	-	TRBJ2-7	CASSVGGDYFYEQYF	TGTGCCAGCTCTGTAGGGGGAGACTACTTCTACGAGCAGTACTTC
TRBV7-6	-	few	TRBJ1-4	CASSPGAGFGEKLFF	TGTGCCAGCAGCCCCGGGGCAGGGTTCGGTGAAAAACTGTTTTTT
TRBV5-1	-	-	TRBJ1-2	CASSSVLNYGYTF	TGCGCCAGCAGCTCCGTACTGAACTATGGCTACACCTTC
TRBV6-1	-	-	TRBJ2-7	CASSEGPRGYEQYF	TGTGCCAGCAGTGAAGGGCCTAGGGGCTACGAGCAGTACTTC
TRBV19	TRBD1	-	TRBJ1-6	CASSATGGGSPLHF	TGTGCCAGTAGTGCAACAGGGGGAGGTTCACCCCTCCACTTT
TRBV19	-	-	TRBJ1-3	CASIITGVGGNTIYF	TGTGCCAGTATCATCACAGGAGTCGGTGGAAACACCATATATTTT
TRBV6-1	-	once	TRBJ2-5	CASSDWVFLQETQYF	TGTGCCAGCAGTGATTGGGTTTTTCTCCAAGAGACCCAGTACTTC
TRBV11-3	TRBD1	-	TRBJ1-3	CASSNYPGQGTKGSGNTIYF	TGTGCCAGCAGCAACTATCCGGGACAGGGGACTAAAGGGTCTGGAAACACCATATATTTT
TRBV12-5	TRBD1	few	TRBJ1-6	CASGAGGDRKPLHF	TGTGCTAGTGGTGCAGGGGGCGATCGTAAACCCCTCCACTTT
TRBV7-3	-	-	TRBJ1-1	CASSLSGLNTEAFF	TGTGCCAGCAGCTTATCTGGCTTGAACACTGAAGCTTTCTTT
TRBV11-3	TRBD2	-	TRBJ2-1	CASSVGLAGGDGQFF	TGTGCCAGCAGCGTAGGACTAGCGGGAGGCGATGGGCAGTTCTTC
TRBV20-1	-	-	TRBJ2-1	CSARQTYNEQFF	TGCAGTGCTAGACAGACCTACAATGAGCAGTTCTTC
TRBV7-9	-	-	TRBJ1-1	CASSLDTGVNTEAFF	TGTGCCAGCAGCTTAGATACAGGAGTGAACACTGAAGCTTTCTTT
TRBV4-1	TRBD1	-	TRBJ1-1	CASSQPRDRDDEAFF	TGCGCCAGCAGCCAACCCCGGGACAGGGATGACGAGGCTTTCTTT
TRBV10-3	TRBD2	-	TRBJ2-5	CAISQGLAGDPQETQYF	TGTGCCATCAGTCAGGGACTAGCGGGAGACCCGCAAGAGACCCAGTACTTC
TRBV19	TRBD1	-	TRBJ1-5	CASSMRWAGGHQPQHF	TGTGCCAGTAGTATGCGTTGGGCAGGGGGCCATCAGCCCCAGCATTTT
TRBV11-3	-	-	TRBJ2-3	CASSPGQSTDTQYF	TGTGCCAGCAGCCCCGGACAGAGCACAGATACGCAGTATTTT
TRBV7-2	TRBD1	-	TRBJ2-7	CASSSSYRGLDEQYF	TGTGCCAGCAGCTCATCTTACAGGGGGCTCGACGAGCAGTACTTC
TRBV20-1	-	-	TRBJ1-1	CSAVTGENTEAFF	TGCAGTGCCGTCACCGGGGAGAACACTGAAGCTTTCTTT
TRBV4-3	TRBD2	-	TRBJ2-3	CASSLGLAGGLADTQYF	TGCGCCAGCAGCCTGGGGCTAGCGGGGGGGCTAGCAGATACGCAGTATTTT
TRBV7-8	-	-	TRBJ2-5	CASSLAPEKETQYF	TGTGCCAGCAGCTTAGCGCCAGAAAAAGAGACCCAGTACTTC